The T cell receptor beta chain described here comes from a study of cytomegalovirus exposure and HLA in healthy donors. The PCR had 60 Vbeta and 13 Jbeta primers. TCRdb's copy holds only in-frame clones and misses some; the assay was immunoSEQ multiplex PCR. Here the sample spans 150,000 to 200,000 clones, roughly 85% being singletons. Trimming removed 5 bases from V and 2 bases from J; junction bases left unmatched: 10. There are 17 residues in the CDR3. Per the germline V gene, CDR1 is SGHVS and CDR2 is FNYEAQ. This receptor was obtained from a woman in her forties or fifties in good health and CMV-seronegative. V and J are TRBV7-6 and TRBJ1-3; 9 bases line up with TRBD1. The sequenced sample was PBMCs. This CDR3 reads CASSRGAGTGTGNTIYF. The DNA for the CDR3 is TGTGCCAGCAGCCGAGGCGCCGGGACAGGGACTGGAAACACCATATATTTT.